The 25 T cell receptor beta chains below come from one sample, sequenced in a study of cytomegalovirus exposure and HLA in healthy donors. Measured with immunoSEQ multiplex PCR; TCRdb has only the in-frame clones, and not every one. Of approximately 90,000 clones in the sample, approximately 93% were seen once. The material sequenced was PBMCs. These receptors originate from a woman in her twenties or thirties in good health and CMV-seropositive.

This chain links TRBV6-1 with TRBJ1-2; 8 positions match TRBD1. The CDR3 sequence is 13 residues long. Unmatched junction bases numbered 9, after V lost 8 bases and J lost 7 bases. Germline CDR1 MNHNS, CDR2 SASEGT. The CDR3 protein is CASQDREKVGYTF. The CDR3 nucleotides are TGTGCCAGCCAGGACAGGGAAAAGGTTGGCTACACCTTC.

V gene TRBV4-3 combines with J gene TRBJ2-7; D perhaps matches TRBD2 (7 bases). The CDR3 runs 16 residues. V was clipped by 0 bases and J by 2 bases, with 14 bases between them. Germline V lookup: CDR1 LGHNA, CDR2 YSLEER. The CDR3 coding sequence is TGCGCCAGCAGCCAAGAAGGAAGGGGGGGGGCCTACGAGCAGTACTTC. This codes for CASSQEGRGGAYEQYF.

The chain combines TRBV7-6 with TRBJ2-2; 8 positions match TRBD1. The CDR3 has 16 amino acids. CDR1 and CDR2 from the germline V gene are SGHVS and FNYEAQ. V lost 4 bases, J lost 4 bases, and 8 bases stayed unmatched. The CDR3 is CASSWKQGGVTGELFF. CDR3 sequence (DNA): TGTGCCAGCAGCTGGAAACAGGGGGGCGTCACCGGGGAGCTGTTTTTT.

This sequence joins TRBV4-1 and TRBJ2-3, with D maybe TRBD2 (6 bases). The CDR3 has 16 amino acids. Germline CDR1 MGHRA, CDR2 YSYEKL. The ends were cut back, 2 bases at V and 4 bases at J, with 16 bases in the middle. CDR3 DNA sequence: TGCGCCAGCAGCCAATACCCGGGACTCAGTGCAGATACGCAGTATTTT. This sequence encodes CASSQYPGLSADTQYF.

The chain joins TRBV2 to TRBJ2-1; D is possibly TRBD2 (6 bases). The germline V gene has CDR1 SNHLY and CDR2 FYNNEI. The length of the CDR3 is 15 residues. Between the trimmed V and J ends, which lost 4 bases and 5 bases, there was a span of 15 bases. The CDR3 DNA reads TGTGCCAGCAGTGGGCCGCTAGCGAGACACAATGAGCAGTTCTTC. This gives the protein CASSGPLARHNEQFF. Complete variable domain (other parts from reference TRBV2 and TRBJ2-1): EPEVTQTPSHQVTQMGQEVILRCVPISNHLYFYWYRQILGQKVEFLVSFYNNEISEKSEIFDDQFSVERPDGSNFTLKIRSTKLEDSAMYFCASSGPLARHNEQFFGPGTRLTVL.

The chain uses TRBV7-6 and TRBJ2-7, with D unclear. Germline values: CDR1 SGHVS, CDR2 FNYEAQ. The CDR3 has 13 amino acids. Trimming took off 5 bases at V and 6 bases at J, with 14 bases between the two ends. Written as DNA, the CDR3 is TGTGCCAGCAGCCTCGTTCGTGATAGCGAGCAGTACTTC. Protein: CASSLVRDSEQYF.

The chain joins TRBV15 to TRBJ2-1; 15 bases fit TRBD2. V lost 2 bases and J lost 7; bases outside the gene matches: 6. CDR3 size: 17 residues. Germline CDR1 reads LNHNV; CDR2 reads YYDKDF (reference sequence). The CDR3 sequence is CATSRYTGTSGRNEQFF. CDR3 coding DNA: TGTGCCACCAGCAGATACACCGGGACTAGCGGGAGGAATGAGCAGTTCTTC.

The chain joins TRBV7-2 to TRBJ2-2; the D gene is possibly TRBD2 (5 bases). V was trimmed by 2 bases and J by 3 bases, leaving 10 bases between them. Germline CDR1 reads SGHTA; CDR2 reads FQGNSA. This CDR3 comprises 15 residues. In DNA, the CDR3 is TGTGCCAGCAGCTTAAGCGGCAGTTACACCGGGGAGCTGTTTTTT. Protein: CASSLSGSYTGELFF.

This clone has a single count. The chain recombines TRBV9 with TRBJ2-3; D remains unclear. The CDR3 has 14 amino acids. Germline V gene data show CDR1 as SGDLS and CDR2 as YYNGEE. Deletions cut 0 bases from V and 2 bases from J, with 7 bases between. This CDR3 is CASSVGGHTDTQYF. The CDR3 nucleotides read TGTGCCAGCAGCGTAGGAGGTCACACAGATACGCAGTATTTT.

J is TRBJ1-1 and V is TRBV7-9; tentative D call: TRBD1 (6 bases). The V and J ends lost 1 base and 0 bases respectively, with 9 bases between them. The CDR3 loop spans 15 amino acids. Germline CDR1 and CDR2: SEHNR and FQNEAQ (reference sequence). The CDR3, as DNA: TGTGCCAGCAGCTTAGAACAGGGAATGAACACTGAAGCTTTCTTT. This encodes CASSLEQGMNTEAFF.

The chain combines TRBV14 with TRBJ1-2, with a tentative D call TRBD1 (5 bases). V was shortened by 4 bases and J by 4 bases, with 22 bases between the two germline ends. The CDR3 is 17 residues long. CDR1 is SGHDN and CDR2 is FVKESK in the germline V gene. CDR3 nucleotide sequence: TGTGCCAGCAGCCCCCCTGACAGAAGGTACTCCCTCTATGGCTACACCTTC. Translated: CASSPPDRRYSLYGYTF.

The J gene is TRBJ2-1, the V gene TRBV6-6; tentative D call: TRBD1 (5 bases). V lost 7 bases, J lost 5 bases, and 12 bases lay in between. Germline values: CDR1 MNHNY, CDR2 SVGAGI (reference sequence). This CDR3 is built from 13 residues. The CDR3 DNA reads as TGTGCCAGCATCGCGCAGGGAAACAATGAGCAGTTCTTC. Protein product: CASIAQGNNEQFF.

The chain recombines TRBV7-2 with TRBJ2-1; no definite D call. This CDR3 region has 14 residues. V was shortened by 2 bases and J by 3 bases, with 8 bases between the two germline ends. Germline CDR1 is SGHTA and CDR2 is FQGNSA. Written as DNA, the CDR3 is TGTGCCAGCAGCTTACTCCGGGTCTACAATGAGCAGTTCTTC. This codes for CASSLLRVYNEQFF.

The CDR3, as DNA: TGTGCCAGCAGCTTATACCAGGGCGATGAAAAACTGTTTTTT. It yields the protein CASSLYQGDEKLFF. The chain links TRBV7-6 to TRBJ1-4, with D perhaps matching TRBD1 (5 bases). Trimming took 2 bases from V and 6 from J, leaving 10 bases between them. CDR3 size: 14 residues. Germline V gene sequence: CDR1 SGHVS, CDR2 FNYEAQ.

J is TRBJ2-5 and V is TRBV28; 8 nucleotides agree with TRBD2. The CDR3 is made up of 16 amino acids. Germline CDR1 is MDHEN and CDR2 is SYDVKM. The ends lost 6 bases at V and 5 bases at J; junction bases unmatched: 14. The CDR3 coding sequence is TGTGCCAGCAGCTTGAGGGAGCGGGAGATATATGAGACCCAGTACTTC. Translating it yields CASSLREREIYETQYF.

The rearrangement joins TRBV30 to TRBJ1-2, with D uncertain. V was shortened by 0 bases and J by 4 bases, with 9 bases between the two germline ends. Germline V gene lookup returns CDR1 GTSNPN and CDR2 SVGIG (reference sequence). The CDR3 loop spans 13 amino acids. CDR3 DNA: TGTGCCTGGAGTGTTCCGGGTGGCTATGGCTACACCTTC. This codes for CAWSVPGGYGYTF.

The J gene is TRBJ1-2, the V gene TRBV6-5; 8 positions agree with TRBD1. After removal of 8 bases from V and 4 bases from J, the junction contained 6 bases not matched to a gene. The CDR3 consists of 13 residues. Germline V gene data show CDR1 as MNHEY and CDR2 as SVGAGI. The CDR3 DNA is TGTGCCAGCCACGTAGACAGGGGCTATGGCTACACCTTC. It codes for CASHVDRGYGYTF.

The chain uses TRBV10-3 and TRBJ2-5, with D maybe TRBD2 (6 bases). The CDR3 runs 14 residues. The germline CDR1 and CDR2 sequences are ENHRY and SYGVKD. Trimming stripped 0 bases from V and 4 bases from J, with 9 bases between. The CDR3 here is CAISESLGGETQYF. CDR3 in DNA: TGTGCCATCAGTGAGTCGTTGGGGGGAGAGACCCAGTACTTC.

The CDR3 nucleotides read TGTGCCAGCAGCGTAGGAGAGCCGGTGAACACTGAAGCTTTCTTT. Protein product: CASSVGEPVNTEAFF. The chain is built from TRBV9 and TRBJ1-1; D gene uncertain. V was trimmed by 0 bases and J by 0 bases, leaving 9 bases between them. Germline CDR1 reads SGDLS; CDR2 reads YYNGEE. This CDR3 has 15 residues.

V gene TRBV27 combines with J gene TRBJ2-3, with 13 bases that match TRBD2. The CDR3 loop spans 15 amino acids. The germline gives CDR1 MNHEY, CDR2 SMNVEV (reference sequence). V lost 7 bases and J lost 8; bases outside the gene matches: 9. The CDR3 region has the DNA TGTGCCAGCACCGTACTAGCGGGAGGGCCTAGTACGCAGTATTTT. Its protein is CASTVLAGGPSTQYF.

The rearrangement links TRBV7-6 to TRBJ2-1; D is possibly TRBD2 (6 bases). In germline, CDR1 is SGHVS, CDR2 FNYEAQ. CDR3 size: 16 residues. Trimming shortened V by 5 bases and J by 7 bases, and 21 bases separated the two germline ends. The CDR3 sequence is CASSPTGANRGNEQFF. The CDR3 nucleotides are TGTGCCAGCAGCCCTACTGGCGCCAATCGGGGGAATGAGCAGTTCTTC.

This clone was found once. The V call is TRBV7-6, the J call TRBJ2-2; D ambiguous. CDR1 is SGHVS and CDR2 is FNYEAQ in the germline V gene. This CDR3 contains 13 residues. V lost 5 bases, J lost 5 bases, and 9 bases lay in between. In nucleotides, the CDR3 is TGTGCCAGCAGCAGGAGAGAGACCGGGGAGCTGTTTTTT. As protein: CASSRRETGELFF.

The rearrangement uses TRBV10-3 and TRBJ1-2; the match to TRBD1 covers 7 bases. From germline, CDR1 is ENHRY and CDR2 SYGVKD. This CDR3 spans 15 amino acids. With V trimmed by 2 bases and J by 3 bases, 6 bases remained unmatched. The CDR3 nucleotides are TGTGCCATCAGTGAGGACAGGGTGGGATACTATGGCTACACCTTC. Translated: CAISEDRVGYYGYTF.

This sequence joins TRBV19 and TRBJ1-5; D is possibly TRBD1 (5 bases). Trimming removed 0 bases at V and 4 bases at J, with 10 bases between. This CDR3 region has 15 residues. The germline CDR1 and CDR2 sequences are LNHDA and SQIVND (reference sequence). The CDR3 loop reads CASSIDRPGNQPQHF. DNA of the CDR3: TGTGCCAGTAGTATAGATCGTCCAGGGAATCAGCCCCAGCATTTT.

The chain links TRBV19 to TRBJ2-1; 9 nucleotides line up with TRBD1. The CDR3 runs 13 residues. V lost 6 bases, J lost 5 bases, and 2 bases stayed unmatched. Germline-derived CDR1 and CDR2 are LNHDA and SQIVND (reference sequence). CDR3 residues: CASRGQGDNEQFF. In DNA form, the CDR3 reads TGTGCCAGTAGGGGACAGGGTGACAATGAGCAGTTCTTC.